A selection of T cell receptor beta chains follows, all from one sample in a study of blood T cells in healthy people across ages. Each CDR3 protein gets one entry after TCRdb re-called the 5' RACE reads with MiXCR. The table lists about 1.1 million distinct CDR3 sequences, around two fifths of them singletons. The sample comprised blood. The source of these receptors is a man between 18 and 35 years old in good health. The CDR3 runs from the conserved cysteine through the conserved F or W. A D gene is named only where the DNA matches it firmly. Not all rows give a size; the values are once, few, many and, for expanded clones, a class.

V	D	J	size	DNA	CDR3
TRBV10-3	.	TRBJ2-1	many	TGTGCCATCAGTGAGTCGAATGTCGACTACAATGAGCAGTTCTTC	CAISESNVDYNEQFF
TRBV5-1	.	TRBJ1-1	.	TGCGCCAGCAGCCTGGGCGTCATGAGGCGTGCTGAAGCTTTCTTT	CASSLGVMRRAEAFF
TRBV28	.	TRBJ1-1	.	TGTGCCAGCAGTTTTTACCCAATGCGATGGAGCACTGAAGCTTTCTTT	CASSFYPMRWSTEAFF
TRBV7-2	.	TRBJ2-3	.	TGTGCCAGCAGCTTAGACCGAGAAACAGATACGCAGTATTTT	CASSLDRETDTQYF
TRBV7-8	TRBD2	TRBJ2-7	few	TGTGCCAGCAGCCAAGGAAATCCGGGACTAGTGCTCTCCTACGAGCAGTACTTC	CASSQGNPGLVLSYEQYF
TRBV12-3/TRBV12-4	TRBD2	TRBJ2-3	few	TGTGCCATTCATAGCGGGCCCACAGATACGCAGTATTTT	CAIHSGPTDTQYF
TRBV14	TRBD1	TRBJ1-2	.	TGTGCCAGCAGCCCCGTGACAGGGGCGGCGTATGGCTACACCTTC	CASSPVTGAAYGYTF
TRBV12-3/TRBV12-4	TRBD1	TRBJ2-7	.	TGTGCCAGCAGTGCGCCCGACAGGGCCTCTTACGAGCAGTACTTC	CASSAPDRASYEQYF
TRBV7-2	.	TRBJ2-2	.	TGTGCCAGCAGCTTAGCCCCGACATCGGGGATTACGAACACCGGGGAGCTGTTTTTT	CASSLAPTSGITNTGELFF
TRBV2	TRBD2	TRBJ2-1	few	TGTGCCAGCAGTGGGACTAGCGGGGGGGCTAAGCAGTTCTTC	CASSGTSGGAKQFF
TRBV5-1	TRBD1	TRBJ1-4	few	TGCGCCAGCAGCCCCTCCGGGACAGGGGTTGAAAAACTGTTTTTT	CASSPSGTGVEKLFF
TRBV28	.	TRBJ1-1	.	TGTGCCAGCAGTTTATTAGCAGACCATAACACTGAAGCTTTCTTT	CASSLLADHNTEAFF
TRBV12-3/TRBV12-4	.	TRBJ1-4	.	TGTGCCAGCACCTTGGGGGGGACTAATGAAAAACTGTTTTTT	CASTLGGTNEKLFF
TRBV18	.	TRBJ1-4	few	TGTGCCAGCTCACCAGGCGGGGCTAATGAAAAACTGTTTTTT	CASSPGGANEKLFF
TRBV28	.	TRBJ2-3	few	TGTGCCAGCAGTTTACGCTGGAGGGAAAGGAGCACAGATACGCAGTATTTT	CASSLRWRERSTDTQYF
TRBV7-9	.	TRBJ2-5	few	TGTGCCAGCAGCTTTGGTGGTTTTGAGACCCAGTACTTC	CASSFGGFETQYF
TRBV7-6	.	TRBJ1-1	.	TGTGCCAGCAGCCCGTCCATAGGTGCGAACACTGAAGCTTTCTTT	CASSPSIGANTEAFF
TRBV6-5	TRBD1	TRBJ1-2	few	TGTGCCAGCAGTCCACACACAGGGGATAATATCTACACCTTC	CASSPHTGDNIYTF
TRBV20-1	.	TRBJ2-3	few	TGCAGTGCTTTGATTACAGATACGCAGTATTTT	CSALITDTQYF
TRBV4-3	.	TRBJ1-2	few	TGCGCCAGCAGCCAAGATCACACAGTCTCTTTTAACTATGGCTACACCTTC	CASSQDHTVSFNYGYTF
TRBV20-1	.	TRBJ2-2	few	TGCAGTGCTGCGGGGACAGAAAACACCGGGGAGCTGTTTTTT	CSAAGTENTGELFF
TRBV7-2	.	TRBJ2-5	.	TGTACTACTGGATTTTACCAAGAGACCCAGTACTTC	CTTGFYQETQYF
TRBV6-2/TRBV6-3	.	TRBJ1-3	.	TGTGCCAGCAGTTGGGAGTTATTGAAGACTGGAAACACCATGTATTTT	CASSWELLKTGNTMYF
TRBV7-2	TRBD1	TRBJ2-3	many	TGTGCCAGCAGCTTAGCTCTTGGACAGGTTAATACGCAGTATTTT	CASSLALGQVNTQYF
TRBV20-1	.	TRBJ2-5	few	TGCAGAACCCCGGGGGTCCAAGAGACCCAGTACTTC	CRTPGVQETQYF
TRBV20-1	TRBD1	TRBJ1-5	.	TGCAGTGCCCGGGACAGGGGACTCCCCAATCAGCCCCAGCATTTT	CSARDRGLPNQPQHF
TRBV4-3	TRBD2	TRBJ2-1	.	TGCGCCAGCAGCCAAGATGTTGCGGGAGCGGGGGGGTTCAAAAATGAGCAGTTCTTC	CASSQDVAGAGGFKNEQFF
TRBV4-3	TRBD2	TRBJ2-1	.	TGCGCCAGCAGCCAACCCAGGAGCGGGGACTCCTACAATGAGCAGTTCTTC	CASSQPRSGDSYNEQFF
TRBV7-2	.	TRBJ1-2	few	TGTGCCAGCAGCATAAAAGGGGGGGTAGTTAACTATGGCTACACCTTC	CASSIKGGVVNYGYTF
TRBV7-2	.	TRBJ1-5	many	TGTGCCAGCAGCTTAGTTCCTAATAGCAATCAGCCCCAGCATTTT	CASSLVPNSNQPQHF
TRBV10-3	TRBD1	TRBJ2-5	few	TGTGCCATCAGCGATACAGGGGGCGCTTTATCCGAGACCCAGTACTTC	CAISDTGGALSETQYF
TRBV12-3/TRBV12-4	TRBD2	TRBJ2-1	many	TGTGCCAGCAGTATTAGCGGGGGAACATCTGAGCAGTTCTTC	CASSISGGTSEQFF
TRBV2	.	TRBJ2-5	many	TGTGCCAGCAGTAATTCAAGACAAGAGACCCAGTACTTC	CASSNSRQETQYF
TRBV18	TRBD1	TRBJ1-1	few	TGTGCCAGCTCACACATGACAGGGACGGATGCCACTGAAGCTTTCTTT	CASSHMTGTDATEAFF
TRBV5-5	TRBD1	TRBJ1-1	.	TGTGCCAGCAGCTTGGAGACAGGGAAGAACACTGAAGCTTTCTTT	CASSLETGKNTEAFF
TRBV30	.	TRBJ1-1	.	TGTGCCTGGAGCGCTGCATTGAACACTGAAGCTTTCTTT	CAWSAALNTEAFF
TRBV21-1	.	TRBJ2-5	.	TGTGCCAGCAGGACGGGCAGGAGGCATCGTTGGACCCAGTACTTC	CASRTGRRHRWTQYF
TRBV3-1	TRBD1	TRBJ1-1	few	TGTGCCAGCAGCCAAGTAGACAGGGGTGAAGCTTTCTTT	CASSQVDRGEAFF
TRBV6-2/TRBV6-3	.	TRBJ1-1	.	TGTGCCAGCAGTTTCAGGGTGGGAAAAACTGAAGCTTTCTTT	CASSFRVGKTEAFF
TRBV7-2	.	TRBJ2-5	.	TGTGCCAGCAGCTTAGTAGGGGGGCTGCACAATGAGCAGTACTTC	CASSLVGGLHNEQYF
TRBV28	.	TRBJ2-1	few	TGTGCCAGCAGTTTCCCGAACTCCTACAATGAGCAGTTCTTC	CASSFPNSYNEQFF
TRBV20-1	.	TRBJ1-2	.	TGCAGTGCTAGAGATCTCGGCATATGTGGCTACACCTTC	CSARDLGICGYTF
TRBV5-5	TRBD1	TRBJ2-2	.	TGTGCCAGCATCAGGACAGGGGGAAGTTGGGAGCTGTTTTTT	CASIRTGGSWELFF
TRBV20-1	.	TRBJ1-5	.	TGCAGTGCTAGAGATCCCATCAACCAGCCCCAGCATTTT	CSARDPINQPQHF
TRBV18	.	TRBJ2-5	.	TGTGCCAGCTCACCTAAAAAAGAGACCCAGTACTTC	CASSPKKETQYF
TRBV6-1	.	TRBJ2-3	many	TGTGCCAGCAGCCAAAACCCCTCCACAGATACGCAGTATTTT	CASSQNPSTDTQYF
TRBV7-2	.	TRBJ1-5	.	TGTGCCAGCAGCCACAATCAGGGTCAGCCCCAGCATTTT	CASSHNQGQPQHF
TRBV12-3/TRBV12-4	.	TRBJ2-1	many	TGTGCCAGCAGTTTAACAGACGACAATGAGCAGTTCTTC	CASSLTDDNEQFF
TRBV7-3	.	TRBJ2-2	.	TGTGCCAGCAGCTTATCCAGGGGCGCCGGGGAGCTGTTTTTT	CASSLSRGAGELFF
TRBV20-1	TRBD1	TRBJ1-6	.	TGCAGTGCTACCATGGGACAGGGTACCAGAACCCTCCACTTT	CSATMGQGTRTLHF
TRBV6-5	TRBD1	TRBJ1-2	.	TGTGCCACCAAGTTAGGGGGCTTAGCTAACTATGGCTACACCTTC	CATKLGGLANYGYTF
TRBV6-2/TRBV6-3	.	TRBJ2-4	few	TGTGCCAGCAGTTACTCCCCGGTAGGAGAGGACCAGCCCCACATTCAGTACTTC	CASSYSPVGEDQPHIQYF
TRBV21-1	.	TRBJ2-7	.	TGTGCCAGCAGGTTAACAGGAGGTAGATCCTACGAGCAGTACTTC	CASRLTGGRSYEQYF
TRBV4-2	.	TRBJ2-7	many	TGTGCCAGCAGTAGGAGGACCTACGAGCAGTACTTC	CASSRRTYEQYF
TRBV20-1	TRBD1	TRBJ1-1	few	TGCAGTGCTGGATACAGGGGGAGGGCCACTGAAGCTTTCTTT	CSAGYRGRATEAFF
TRBV20-1	TRBD1	TRBJ1-1	.	TGCAGTGCTAGGTCGGACAGGGGGCGCGACACTGAAGCTTTCTTT	CSARSDRGRDTEAFF
TRBV7-9	TRBD2	TRBJ2-5	.	TGTGCCAGCAGCGCGGGGAAGGCTAGCGGGAAGGATGAGCAGTACTTC	CASSAGKASGKDEQYF
TRBV4-3	.	TRBJ1-4	few	TGCGCCAGCAGCCAAGAAGTTGGGGCCCTGGAAGAAAAACTGTTTTTT	CASSQEVGALEEKLFF
TRBV2	.	TRBJ1-2	few	TGTGCCAGCAGTGAAGTGGATGGATATGGCTACACCTTC	CASSEVDGYGYTF